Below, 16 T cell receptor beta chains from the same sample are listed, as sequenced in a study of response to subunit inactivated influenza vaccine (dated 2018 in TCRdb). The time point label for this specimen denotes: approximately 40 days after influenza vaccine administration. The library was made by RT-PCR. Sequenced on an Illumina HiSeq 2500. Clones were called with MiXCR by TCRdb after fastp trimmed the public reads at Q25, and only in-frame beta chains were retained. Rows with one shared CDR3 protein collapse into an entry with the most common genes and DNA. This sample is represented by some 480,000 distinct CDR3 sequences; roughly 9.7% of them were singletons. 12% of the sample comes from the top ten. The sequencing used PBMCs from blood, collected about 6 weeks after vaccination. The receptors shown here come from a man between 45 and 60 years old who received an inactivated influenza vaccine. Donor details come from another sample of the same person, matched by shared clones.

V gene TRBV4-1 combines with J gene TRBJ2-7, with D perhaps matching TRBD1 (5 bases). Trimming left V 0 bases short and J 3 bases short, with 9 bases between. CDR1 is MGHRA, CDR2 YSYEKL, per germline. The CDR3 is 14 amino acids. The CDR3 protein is CASSQDRALYEQYF. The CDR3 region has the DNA TGCGCCAGCAGCCAAGACAGGGCTCTCTACGAGCAGTACTTC.

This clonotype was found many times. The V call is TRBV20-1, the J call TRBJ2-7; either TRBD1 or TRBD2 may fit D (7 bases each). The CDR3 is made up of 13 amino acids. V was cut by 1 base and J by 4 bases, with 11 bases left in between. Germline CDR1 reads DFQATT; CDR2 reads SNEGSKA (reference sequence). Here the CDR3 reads CSARGGGQYEQYF. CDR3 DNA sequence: TGCAGTGCTAGAGGGGGGGGACAGTACGAGCAGTACTTC.

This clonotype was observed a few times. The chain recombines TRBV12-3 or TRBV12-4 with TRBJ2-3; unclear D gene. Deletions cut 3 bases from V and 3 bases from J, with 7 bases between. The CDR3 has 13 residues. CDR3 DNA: TGTGCCAGCAGTTTGAGTCTTACAGATACGCAGTATTTT. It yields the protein CASSLSLTDTQYF.

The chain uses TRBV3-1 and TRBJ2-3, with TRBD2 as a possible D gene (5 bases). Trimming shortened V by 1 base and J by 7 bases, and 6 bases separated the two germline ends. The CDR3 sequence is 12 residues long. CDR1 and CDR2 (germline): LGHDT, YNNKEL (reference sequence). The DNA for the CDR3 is TGTGCCAGCAGCCAAGCGGGAAATACGCAGTATTTT. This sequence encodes CASSQAGNTQYF.

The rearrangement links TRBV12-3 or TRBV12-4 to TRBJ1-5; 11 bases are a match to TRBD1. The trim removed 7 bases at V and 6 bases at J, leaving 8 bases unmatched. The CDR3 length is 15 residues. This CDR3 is CASTQDRGRAQPQHF. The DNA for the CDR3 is TGTGCCAGCACCCAGGACAGGGGGCGAGCTCAGCCCCAGCATTTT.

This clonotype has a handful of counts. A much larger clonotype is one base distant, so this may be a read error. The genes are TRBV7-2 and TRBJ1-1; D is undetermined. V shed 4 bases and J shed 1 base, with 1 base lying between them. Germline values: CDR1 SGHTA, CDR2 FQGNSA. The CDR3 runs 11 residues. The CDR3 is CASSWNTEAFF. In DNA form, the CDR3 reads TGTGCCAGCAGCTGGAACACTGAAGCTTTCTTT.

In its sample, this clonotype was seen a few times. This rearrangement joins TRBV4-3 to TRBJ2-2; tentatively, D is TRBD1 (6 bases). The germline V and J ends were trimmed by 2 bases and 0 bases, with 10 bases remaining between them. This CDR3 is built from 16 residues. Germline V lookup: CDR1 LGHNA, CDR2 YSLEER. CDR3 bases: TGCGCCAGCAGCCAATATCCAGGGGCGAACACCGGGGAGCTGTTTTTT. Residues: CASSQYPGANTGELFF.

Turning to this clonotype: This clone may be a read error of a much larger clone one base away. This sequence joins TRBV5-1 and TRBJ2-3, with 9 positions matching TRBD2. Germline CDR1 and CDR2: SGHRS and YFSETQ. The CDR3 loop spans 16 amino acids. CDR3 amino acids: CASSFGSSGATDTPYF. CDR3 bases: TGCGCCAGCAGCTTCGGTTCTAGCGGGGCCACAGATACGCCGTATTTT. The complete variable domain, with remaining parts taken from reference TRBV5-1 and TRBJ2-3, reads KAGVTQTPRYLIKTRGQQVTLSCSPISGHRSVSWYQQTPGQGLQFLFEYFSETQRNKGNFPGRFSGRQFSNSRSEMNVSTLELGDSALYLCASSFGSSGATDTPYFGPGTRLTVL.

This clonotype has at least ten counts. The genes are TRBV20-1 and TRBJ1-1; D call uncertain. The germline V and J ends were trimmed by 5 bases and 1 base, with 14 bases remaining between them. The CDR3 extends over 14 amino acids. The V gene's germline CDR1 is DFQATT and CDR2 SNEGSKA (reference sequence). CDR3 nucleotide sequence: TGCAGTGCTTTAGGACTCCCCGAGAACACTGAAGCTTTCTTT. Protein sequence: CSALGLPENTEAFF.

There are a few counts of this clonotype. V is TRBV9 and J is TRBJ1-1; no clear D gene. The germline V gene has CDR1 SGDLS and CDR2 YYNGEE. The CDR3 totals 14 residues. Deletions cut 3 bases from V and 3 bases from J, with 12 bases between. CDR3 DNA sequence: TGTGCCAGCAGCGGATCCCTGAGGGACACTGAAGCTTTCTTT. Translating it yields CASSGSLRDTEAFF.

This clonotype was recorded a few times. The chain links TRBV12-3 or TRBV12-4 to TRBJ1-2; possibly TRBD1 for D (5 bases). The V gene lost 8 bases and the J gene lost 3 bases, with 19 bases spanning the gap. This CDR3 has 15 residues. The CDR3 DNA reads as TGTGCCAGCCGGGGGGACCGGAAGGGACACTATGGCTACACCTTC. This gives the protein CASRGDRKGHYGYTF.

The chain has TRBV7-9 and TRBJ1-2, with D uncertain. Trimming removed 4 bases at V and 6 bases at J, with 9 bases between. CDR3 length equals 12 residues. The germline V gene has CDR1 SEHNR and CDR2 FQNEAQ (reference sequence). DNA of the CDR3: TGTGCCAGCAGCTCGTGGCGGGATGGCTACACCTTC. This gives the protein CASSSWRDGYTF.

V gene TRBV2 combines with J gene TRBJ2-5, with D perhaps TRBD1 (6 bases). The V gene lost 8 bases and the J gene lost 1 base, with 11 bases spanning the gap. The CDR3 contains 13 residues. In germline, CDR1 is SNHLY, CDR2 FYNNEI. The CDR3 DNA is TGTGCCAGCGATAGACAGGTCCAAGAGACCCAGTACTTC. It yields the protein CASDRQVQETQYF.

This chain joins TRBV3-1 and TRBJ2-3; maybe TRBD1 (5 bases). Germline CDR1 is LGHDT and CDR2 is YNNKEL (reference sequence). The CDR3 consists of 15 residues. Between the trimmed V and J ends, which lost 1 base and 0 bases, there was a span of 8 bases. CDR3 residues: CASSQAGPSTDTQYF. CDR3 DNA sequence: TGTGCCAGCAGCCAAGCAGGGCCTAGCACAGATACGCAGTATTTT.

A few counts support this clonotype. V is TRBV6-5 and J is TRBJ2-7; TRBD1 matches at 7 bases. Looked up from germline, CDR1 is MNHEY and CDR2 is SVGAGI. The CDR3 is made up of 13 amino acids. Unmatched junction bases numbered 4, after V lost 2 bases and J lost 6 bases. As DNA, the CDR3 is TGTGCCAGCAGTTACAGGGGGCGAGCCGAGCAGTACTTC. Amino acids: CASSYRGRAEQYF.

The CDR3 is CASSPDGSGSSYNEQFF. DNA for the CDR3: TGCGCCAGCAGCCCTGACGGAAGCGGGAGCTCCTACAATGAGCAGTTCTTC. This chain links TRBV5-1 with TRBJ2-1; the match to TRBD2 covers 8 bases. The junction had 9 bases not matched to a gene; V was cut back by 4 bases and J by 0 bases. The CDR3 extends over 17 amino acids. Germline CDR1 is SGHRS and CDR2 is YFSETQ.